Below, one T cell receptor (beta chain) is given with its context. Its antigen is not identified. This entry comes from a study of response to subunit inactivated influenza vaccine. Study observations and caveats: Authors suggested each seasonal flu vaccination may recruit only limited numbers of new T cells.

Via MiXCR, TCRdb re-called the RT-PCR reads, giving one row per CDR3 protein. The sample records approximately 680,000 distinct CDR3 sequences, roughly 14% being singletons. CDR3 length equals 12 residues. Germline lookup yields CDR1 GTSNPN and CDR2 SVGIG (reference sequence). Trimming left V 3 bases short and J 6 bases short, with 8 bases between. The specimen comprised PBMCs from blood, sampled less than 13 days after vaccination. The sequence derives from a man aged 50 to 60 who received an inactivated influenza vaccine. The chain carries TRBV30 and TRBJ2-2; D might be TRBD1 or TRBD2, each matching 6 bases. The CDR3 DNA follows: TGTGCCTGGAGCCGGGGGCCCGGGGAGCTGTTTTTT. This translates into CAWSRGPGELFF.